A selection of T cell receptor beta chains follows, all from one sample in a study of tumor-infiltrating lymphocytes in localized non-small cell lung cancer. This table comes from immunoSEQ multiplex PCR, and its TCRdb copy is limited to in-frame clones, with some not included. The repertoire holds 10,000 or so clones, with approximately 79% as singletons. The sample was lung tumor tissue. All receptors come from a human donor with non-small cell lung cancer. Both conserved end residues are part of each CDR3. A D gene is named only where the DNA matches it firmly. A clone size is listed for some rows: how often the clone was seen (once, few, many), or a class if it is expanded.

D: TRBD2; size: .; length: 16; J: TRBJ2-5; V: TRBV5-6; CDR3: CASSHRLAGYQETQYF; DNA: TGTGCCAGCAGCCATCGACTAGCGGGTTACCAAGAGACCCAGTACTTC
D: .; size: .; length: 16; J: TRBJ1-1; V: TRBV15; CDR3: CATSRDLEGGNTEAFF; DNA: TGTGCCACCAGCAGAGATTTGGAGGGAGGGAACACTGAAGCTTTCTTT
D: TRBD1; size: once; length: 17; J: TRBJ2-6; V: TRBV19; CDR3: CASRDQTGGSGANVLTF; DNA: TGTGCCAGTAGGGACCAAACAGGGGGCTCTGGGGCCAACGTCCTGACTTTC
D: .; size: .; length: 14; J: TRBJ1-1; V: TRBV6-1; CDR3: CATQTGDTNTEAFF; DNA: TGTGCCACCCAGACCGGGGACACCAACACTGAAGCTTTCTTT
D: .; size: .; length: 15; J: TRBJ1-1; V: TRBV5-5; CDR3: CASSLLGRIFTEAFF; DNA: TGTGCCAGCAGCTTGTTGGGCCGGATCTTCACTGAAGCTTTCTTT
D: .; size: once; length: 14; J: TRBJ2-3; V: TRBV28; CDR3: CASSPPRFTDTQYF; DNA: TGTGCCAGCAGTCCCCCGAGGTTCACAGATACGCAGTATTTT
D: .; size: .; length: 13; J: TRBJ1-3; V: TRBV5-4; CDR3: CASKVSSGNTIYF; DNA: TGTGCCAGCAAGGTCTCCTCTGGAAACACCATATATTTT
D: TRBD2; size: .; length: 13; J: TRBJ2-1; V: TRBV27; CDR3: CASRRTGGREQFF; DNA: TGTGCCAGCAGACGGACGGGGGGTAGGGAGCAGTTCTTC
D: TRBD2; size: .; length: 15; J: TRBJ2-3; V: TRBV5-1; CDR3: CASSFLAGGTDTQYF; DNA: TGCGCCAGCAGCTTTCTAGCGGGGGGCACAGATACGCAGTATTTT
D: .; size: .; length: 14; J: TRBJ2-7; V: TRBV7-9; CDR3: CASSLSQAGYEQYF; DNA: TGTGCCAGCAGCTTATCTCAAGCGGGCTACGAGCAGTACTTC
D: TRBD1; size: few; length: 20; J: TRBJ1-2; V: TRBV27; CDR3: CASSSLGGQVPFSPNYGYTF; DNA: TGTGCCAGCAGTTCCTTGGGGGGACAGGTCCCTTTCAGTCCTAACTATGGCTACACCTTC
D: TRBD1; size: .; length: 16; J: TRBJ2-7; V: TRBV5-4; CDR3: CASSPTGTGLSYEQYF; DNA: TGTGCCAGCAGCCCCACCGGGACAGGGTTGTCCTACGAGCAGTACTTC
D: .; size: .; length: 15; J: TRBJ2-1; V: TRBV5-1; CDR3: CASSLVSGMNNEQFF; DNA: TGCGCCAGCAGCTTGGTGAGCGGCATGAACAATGAGCAGTTCTTC
D: TRBD1; size: .; length: 13; J: TRBJ1-1; V: TRBV5-1; CDR3: CASSLDRGTEAFF; DNA: TGCGCCAGCAGCTTGGACAGGGGAACTGAAGCTTTCTTT
D: .; size: once; length: 14; J: TRBJ2-2; V: TRBV7-9; CDR3: CASSLALTTGELFF; DNA: TGTGCCAGCAGCTTAGCGCTAACAACCGGGGAGCTGTTTTTT
D: .; size: .; length: 15; J: TRBJ2-7; V: TRBV19; CDR3: CASSFGQSITYEQYF; DNA: TGTGCCAGTAGTTTCGGACAGTCCATTACCTACGAGCAGTACTTC
D: .; size: .; length: 13; J: TRBJ2-3; V: TRBV30; CDR3: CAWTAGLADTQYF; DNA: TGTGCCTGGACGGCAGGGTTGGCAGATACGCAGTATTTT
D: TRBD1; size: few; length: 15; J: TRBJ1-1; V: TRBV7-8; CDR3: CASSVPGQGSTEAFF; DNA: TGTGCCAGCAGCGTCCCGGGACAGGGGAGCACTGAAGCTTTCTTT
D: TRBD2; size: .; length: 18; J: TRBJ2-1; V: TRBV4-2; CDR3: CASSLQTSLTASYNEQFF; DNA: TGTGCCAGCAGCCTCCAGACTAGCCTTACCGCCTCCTACAATGAGCAGTTCTTC
D: .; size: .; length: 16; J: TRBJ1-5; V: TRBV27; CDR3: CASSLFGGGVGQPQHF; DNA: TGTGCCAGCAGTTTATTCGGCGGGGGGGTGGGGCAGCCCCAGCATTTT
D: .; size: .; length: 16; J: TRBJ1-5; V: TRBV5-1; CDR3: CASSKSGGGGHQPQHF; DNA: TGCGCCAGCAGTAAATCGGGTGGTGGAGGGCATCAGCCCCAGCATTTT
D: TRBD1; size: .; length: 15; J: TRBJ1-2; V: TRBV6-6; CDR3: CASSLGQGGNYGYTF; DNA: TGTGCCAGCAGTCTAGGACAGGGGGGGAACTATGGCTACACCTTC
D: .; size: .; length: 12; J: TRBJ1-2; V: TRBV18; CDR3: CASSSGYYGYTF; DNA: TGTGCCAGCTCTTCGGGGTACTATGGCTACACCTTC
D: .; size: .; length: 14; J: TRBJ1-4; V: TRBV7-9; CDR3: CASSFEATNEKLFF; DNA: TGTGCCAGCAGCTTCGAAGCAACTAATGAAAAACTGTTTTTT
D: TRBD2; size: .; length: 17; J: TRBJ2-3; V: TRBV11-2; CDR3: CASGAVGLAGGTDTQYF; DNA: TGTGCCAGCGGCGCGGTGGGGCTAGCGGGAGGTACAGATACGCAGTATTTT
D: .; size: .; length: 13; J: TRBJ1-1; V: TRBV2; CDR3: CASSKNMNTEAFF; DNA: TGTGCCAGCAGTAAGAATATGAACACTGAAGCTTTCTTT
D: TRBD1; size: .; length: 13; J: TRBJ1-1; V: TRBV11-3; CDR3: CASSNRDSLEAFF; DNA: TGTGCCAGCAGCAACCGGGACAGCCTAGAAGCTTTCTTT
D: TRBD2; size: .; length: 16; J: TRBJ2-1; V: TRBV11-2; CDR3: CASSLEGLAGGHEQFF; DNA: TGTGCCAGCAGCTTAGAAGGATTAGCGGGGGGGCATGAGCAGTTCTTC
D: .; size: .; length: 14; J: TRBJ1-3; V: TRBV5-6; CDR3: CASSRQTSGNTIYF; DNA: TGTGCCAGCAGCCGACAGACCTCTGGAAACACCATATATTTT
D: TRBD1; size: once; length: 15; J: TRBJ1-1; V: TRBV7-8; CDR3: CASSLNQGVNTEAFF; DNA: TGTGCCAGCAGCTTAAATCAGGGGGTGAACACTGAAGCTTTCTTT
D: .; size: .; length: 14; J: TRBJ1-2; V: TRBV7-8; CDR3: CASSLALLGDGYTF; DNA: TGTGCCAGCAGCTTAGCGCTTTTGGGGGATGGCTACACCTTC
D: .; size: .; length: 15; J: TRBJ1-4; V: TRBV7-2; CDR3: CASSLVTGRDEKLFF; DNA: TGTGCCAGCAGCTTAGTTACAGGTCGCGATGAAAAACTGTTTTTT
D: TRBD1; size: .; length: 15; J: TRBJ1-2; V: TRBV6-1; CDR3: CASQTGGPANYGYTF; DNA: TGTGCCAGTCAGACAGGGGGCCCAGCTAACTATGGCTACACCTTC
D: .; size: medium-sized; length: 13; J: TRBJ1-1; V: TRBV29-1; CDR3: CSVHGTQNTEAFF; DNA: TGCAGCGTCCACGGAACCCAGAACACTGAAGCTTTCTTT
D: TRBD2; size: .; length: 14; J: TRBJ2-7; V: TRBV27; CDR3: CASSSTSGGWEQYF; DNA: TGTGCCAGCAGTTCCACGAGCGGGGGATGGGAGCAGTACTTC
D: .; size: .; length: 15; J: TRBJ1-2; V: TRBV7-2; CDR3: CASSSYRGGYYGYTF; DNA: TGTGCCAGCAGCTCCTACAGAGGGGGGTACTATGGCTACACCTTC
D: TRBD1; size: .; length: 15; J: TRBJ2-1; V: TRBV28; CDR3: CASTILRGLENEQFF; DNA: TGTGCCAGCACTATTCTCAGGGGGCTCGAGAATGAGCAGTTCTTC
D: .; size: medium-sized; length: 13; J: TRBJ1-1; V: TRBV5-1; CDR3: CASSRTVNTEAFF; DNA: TGCGCCAGCAGCAGGACAGTGAACACTGAAGCTTTCTTT
D: .; size: .; length: 14; J: TRBJ1-2; V: TRBV5-1; CDR3: CASSSSSRDYGYTF; DNA: TGCGCCAGCAGCAGCTCATCGAGGGACTATGGCTACACCTTC
D: TRBD2; size: .; length: 17; J: TRBJ2-5; V: TRBV5-1; CDR3: CASSPGTSGRDQETQYF; DNA: TGCGCCAGCAGCCCCGGGACTAGCGGACGGGACCAAGAGACCCAGTACTTC
D: .; size: .; length: 14; J: TRBJ2-1; V: TRBV11-3; CDR3: CASSLFGKDHEQFF; DNA: TGTGCCAGCAGCTTATTCGGGAAGGACCATGAGCAGTTCTTC
D: TRBD1; size: .; length: 15; J: TRBJ2-1; V: TRBV4-1; CDR3: CASSPLGQGGNEQFF; DNA: TGCGCCAGCAGCCCCCTGGGACAGGGCGGCAATGAGCAGTTCTTC
D: TRBD1; size: .; length: 15; J: TRBJ1-2; V: TRBV6-4; CDR3: CASRERQGSNYGYTF; DNA: TGTGCCAGCAGAGAAAGACAGGGGTCTAACTATGGCTACACCTTC
D: .; size: .; length: 16; J: TRBJ1-5; V: TRBV28; CDR3: CASSLISRAGNQPQHF; DNA: TGTGCCAGCAGTTTAATCTCCAGGGCGGGCAATCAGCCCCAGCATTTT
D: .; size: .; length: 14; J: TRBJ2-5; V: TRBV7-2; CDR3: CASIPGYLQETQYF; DNA: TGTGCCAGCATCCCAGGCTACCTACAAGAGACCCAGTACTTC
D: .; size: .; length: 13; J: TRBJ2-3; V: TRBV6-6; CDR3: CASSTGQTDTQYF; DNA: TGTGCCAGCAGTACCGGGCAGACAGATACGCAGTATTTT
D: TRBD2; size: few; length: 15; J: TRBJ2-5; V: TRBV9; CDR3: CASSVGGGVGETQYF; DNA: TGTGCCAGCAGCGTAGGGGGAGGGGTTGGCGAGACCCAGTACTTC
D: .; size: .; length: 15; J: TRBJ2-7; V: TRBV11-2; CDR3: CASSLLTTGRDEQYF; DNA: TGTGCCAGCAGCTTACTTACTACCGGGAGAGACGAGCAGTACTTC